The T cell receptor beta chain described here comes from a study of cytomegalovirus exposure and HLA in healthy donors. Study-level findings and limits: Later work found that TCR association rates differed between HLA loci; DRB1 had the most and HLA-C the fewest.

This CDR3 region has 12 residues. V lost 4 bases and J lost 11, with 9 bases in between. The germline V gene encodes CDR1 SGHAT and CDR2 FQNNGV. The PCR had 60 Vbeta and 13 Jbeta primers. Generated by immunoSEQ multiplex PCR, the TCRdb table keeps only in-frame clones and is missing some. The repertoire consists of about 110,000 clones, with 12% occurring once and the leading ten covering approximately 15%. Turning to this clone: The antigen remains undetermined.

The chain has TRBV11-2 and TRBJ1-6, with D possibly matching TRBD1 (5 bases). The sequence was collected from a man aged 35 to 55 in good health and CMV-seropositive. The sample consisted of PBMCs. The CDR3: CASSSQGTPLHF. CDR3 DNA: TGTGCCAGCAGCTCCCAGGGAACACCCCTCCACTTT.